Below are 5 T cell receptor beta chains sequenced from a single sample in a study of T-cell reconstitution after alpha-beta-depleted transplantation in children. The TCRbeta library incorporated unique molecular identifiers. TCRdb redid the calling of the PCR reads with MiXCR, one entry per CDR3 protein. The sample yields roughly 240,000 distinct CDR3 sequences, approximately 8.9% seen once. This specimen was PBMCs, mostly from graft donor cells, taken 180 days after TCRalphabeta/CD19-depleted stem cell transplant. These TCRs come from a male patient younger than 18 who had a stem cell transplant for acute lymphoblastic leukemia, so the T cells may come from the graft donor.

This chain links TRBV19 with TRBJ1-1, with D perhaps TRBD1 (6 bases). This CDR3 comprises 14 residues. The V and J ends lost 7 bases and 7 bases respectively, with 19 bases between them. Germline-derived CDR1 and CDR2 are LNHDA and SQIVND (reference sequence). CDR3: CASIGRQVRGEAFF. The CDR3 bases are TGTGCCAGTATTGGGAGACAGGTAAGGGGTGAAGCTTTCTTT. The full variable domain, rest sourced from reference TRBV19 and TRBJ1-1, is DGGITQSPKYLFRKEGQNVTLSCEQNLNHDAMYWYRQDPGQGLRLIYYSQIVNDFQKGDIAEGYSVSREKKESFPLTVTSAQKNPTAFYLCASIGRQVRGEAFFGQGTRLTVV.

There are many counts of this clonotype. This chain joins TRBV5-1 and TRBJ2-1; a weak D match, TRBD2 (6 bases). V was shortened by 2 bases and J by 9 bases, with 12 bases between the two germline ends. The CDR3 runs 13 residues. The germline CDR1 and CDR2 sequences are SGHRS and YFSETQ. The CDR3 loop reads CASSFRLVSEQFF. CDR3 nucleotide sequence: TGCGCCAGCAGCTTTCGACTAGTCTCTGAGCAGTTCTTC.

As to this clonotype: A read error is possible here, since a much larger clone lies one base away. Here the CDR3 reads CSVGSGQLNTEAFF. The CDR3 nucleotides read TGCAGCGTTGGCTCGGGACAGCTAAACACTGAAGCTTTCTTT. The rearrangement joins TRBV29-1 to TRBJ1-1, with 7 bases aligning to TRBD1. Germline CDR1 is SQVTM and CDR2 is ANQGSEA. The V segment lost 4 bases and the J segment 2 bases; nucleotides outside the gene matches: 7. The CDR3 runs to 14 residues.

This clonotype was seen repeatedly, ten times or more. The chain recombines TRBV4-2 with TRBJ2-5; D is ambiguous. CDR3 length equals 12 residues. Germline V CDR1 and CDR2: LGHNA, YNFKEQ. The V end was cut by 7 bases, the J end by 5 bases, with 11 bases between. The CDR3 loop reads CASNGDGETQYF. CDR3 DNA: TGTGCCAGCAACGGCGATGGGGAGACCCAGTACTTC.

This clonotype has at least ten counts. The rearrangement links TRBV18 to TRBJ2-5, with TRBD1 matching over 10 bases. The CDR3 is 17 residues long. J lost 2 bases, V lost 3 bases, and 9 bases had no gene match. Germline CDR1 is KGHSH and CDR2 is LQKENI. CDR3 residues: CASSPFRPGQGQETQYF. The CDR3 DNA sequence: TGTGCCAGCTCACCCTTTCGGCCGGGACAGGGGCAAGAGACCCAGTACTTC. The full variable domain, with the rest looked up from reference TRBV18 and TRBJ2-5, is NAGVMQNPRHLVRRRGQEARLRCSPMKGHSHVYWYRQLPEEGLKFMVYLQKENIIDESGMPKERFSAEFPKEGPSILRIQQVVRGDSAAYFCASSPFRPGQGQETQYFGPGTRLLVL.